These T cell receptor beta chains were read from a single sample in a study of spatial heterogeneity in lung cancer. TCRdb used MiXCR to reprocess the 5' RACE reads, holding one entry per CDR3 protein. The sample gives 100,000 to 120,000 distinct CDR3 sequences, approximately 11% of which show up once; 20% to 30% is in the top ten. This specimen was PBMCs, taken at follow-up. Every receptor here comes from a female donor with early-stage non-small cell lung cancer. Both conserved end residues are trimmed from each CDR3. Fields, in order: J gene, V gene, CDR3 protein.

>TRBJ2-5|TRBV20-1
SALTSGQETQY
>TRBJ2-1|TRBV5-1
ASTIGVYNEQF
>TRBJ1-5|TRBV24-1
ATSSDRGGQPQH
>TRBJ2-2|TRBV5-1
ASSLASTGLSGELF
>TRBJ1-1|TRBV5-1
ASSTRTGNTEAF
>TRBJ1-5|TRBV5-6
ASSTGSQPQH
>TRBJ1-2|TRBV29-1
SVDVDGYT
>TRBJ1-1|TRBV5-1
ASSFGENTEAF
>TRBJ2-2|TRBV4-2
ASSQEGGSNTGELF
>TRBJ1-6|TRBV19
ASSGINRGVNDSPLH
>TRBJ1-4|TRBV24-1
ATSDSRATNEKLF
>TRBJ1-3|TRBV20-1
SAGMGGNTIY
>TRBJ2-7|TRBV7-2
ASSDKAGYYEQY
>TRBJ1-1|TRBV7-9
ASSKRTEAF
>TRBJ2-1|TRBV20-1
SASRPQRSSYNEQF
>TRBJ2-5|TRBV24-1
ATSEATGGGQETQY
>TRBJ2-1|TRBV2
ASRVTSGGYNEQF
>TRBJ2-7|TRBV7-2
ASSQRHMRMSSYEQY
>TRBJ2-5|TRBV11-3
ASSPGASDETQY
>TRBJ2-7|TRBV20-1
SARGTSGSSYEQY
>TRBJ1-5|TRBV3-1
ASSQGPNQPQH
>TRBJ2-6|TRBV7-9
ASSGVSSGANVLT
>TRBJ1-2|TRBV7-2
ASSRQGIYGYT
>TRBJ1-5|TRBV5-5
ASSSGARGQPQH
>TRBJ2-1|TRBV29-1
SSPGTSGYNEQF
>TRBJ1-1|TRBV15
ATSRPRTSNTEAF
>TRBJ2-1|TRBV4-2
ASSQGGLAGEYYNEQF